The following is a T cell receptor beta chain sequence with its context. As yet, its antigen is unknown. CDR3 length: 15 amino acids. Germline V gene sequence: CDR1 MNHNS, CDR2 SASEGT. The V and J ends lost 5 bases and 6 bases respectively, with 19 bases between them. Clones were read by immunoSEQ multiplex PCR, and TCRdb kept only the in-frame ones, dropping some. The table records some 98,000 clones, 82% of them present only once. The data originate from a study of radiotherapy plus CTLA-4 blockade in lung cancer. Across the whole study: Objective responses were recorded in about 18% of patients, with disease control recorded in 31%.

Study-wide results and caveats: Subsequent to radiotherapy plus ipilimumab, tumor-derived TCR clones underwent expansion in blood. Increased serum interferon-beta after radiation also reportedly predicted response strongly.

The rearrangement joins TRBV6-1 to TRBJ1-2; TRBD1 is a possible D gene (6 bases). The TCR sequence derives from a human donor with non-small cell lung cancer who had a partial response to radiotherapy plus ipilimumab. The source material was peripheral blood, sampled from a patient treated with radiotherapy plus ipilimumab. CDR3 residues: CASSLNAGTPNGYTF. For the CDR3, the DNA is TGTGCCAGCAGTTTAAATGCCGGGACACCGAATGGCTACACCTTC.